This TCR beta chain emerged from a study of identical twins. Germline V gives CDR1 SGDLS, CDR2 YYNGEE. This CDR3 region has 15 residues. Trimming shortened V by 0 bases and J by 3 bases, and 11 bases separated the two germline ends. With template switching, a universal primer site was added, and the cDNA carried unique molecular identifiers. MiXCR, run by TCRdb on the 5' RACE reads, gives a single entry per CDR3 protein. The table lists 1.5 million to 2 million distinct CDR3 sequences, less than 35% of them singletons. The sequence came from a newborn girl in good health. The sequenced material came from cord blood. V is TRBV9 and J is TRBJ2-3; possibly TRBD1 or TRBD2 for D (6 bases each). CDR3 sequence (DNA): TGTGCCAGCAGCGTAGCCCAGGGGAGGACAGATACGCAGTATTTT. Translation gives CASSVAQGRTDTQYF. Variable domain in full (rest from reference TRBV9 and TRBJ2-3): DSGVTQTPKHLITATGQRVTLRCSPRSGDLSVYWYQQSLDQGLQFLIQYYNGEERAKGNILERFSAQQFPDLHSELNLSSLELGDSALYFCASSVAQGRTDTQYFGPGTRLTVL.